Given below is one T cell receptor beta chain in context. Additional DNA sequences in this sample encode the identical CDR3. Participants reported their clinical history, and cohort assignment relied on those reports. Source study methods: Amplification from reference gene primers served as the basis for estimated nucleated cell counts. Here immunoSEQ multiplex PCR was the method, and the copy in TCRdb shows in-frame clones only, minus some. The V and J calls and clone size were taken over from that table, and D and trimming were inferred from the DNA. Of roughly 200,000 clones detected, approximately 90% appear once; the ten largest clones hold approximately 1.1%. This CDR3 has 14 residues. V lost 6 bases and J lost 2, with 14 bases in between. Germline loops: CDR1 LNHDA, CDR2 SQIVND (reference sequence). The data derive from a study of blood T cell repertoires in COVID-19. Study-level background: From T cells, B-cell-depleted T cells, or PBMCs came the material, which was cDNA or gDNA.

J is TRBJ2-7 and V is TRBV19, with D unclear. This TCR came from a man aged 30 to 45 who had recovered from COVID-19. The sample taken for sequencing was PBMCs or T cells enriched from blood (not recorded which). The CDR3, as DNA: TGTGCCAGTAGCACTTCGGGTGGCGCCTACGAGCAGTACTTC. Its protein is CASSTSGGAYEQYF.